The entry below describes one T cell receptor beta chain. Its cognate antigen has yet to be identified. No much larger clonotype is one base removed from it; base qualities were not supplied. These data belong to a study of blood T cell repertoires in COVID-19 (dated by TCRdb to about 2020). Some background on the complete study: Samples covering the acute and convalescent phases of COVID-19 were provided by collaborators in the United States, Italy and Spain. The prospective study material was composed of cDNA or gDNA derived from T cells, B-cell-depleted T cells, or PBMCs. Deeply sampled blood TCRbeta repertoires from subjects exposed to, actively infected with, or recovered from COVID-19 were included in the dataset. The repertoires were released in a freely available public database intended as a resource for research on the immune response to SARS-CoV-2. The samples were drawn from two sources: the first 160 participants of the ongoing ImmuneRACE study, and 950 to 1,500 subjects contributed by 6 global collaborators. The sample metadata nearly always contained a de-identified subject ID, COVID-19 status, age in years and sex. Where HLA class I and class II types were available, the types were taken from metadata supplied by the sample provider, not from assay-based typing. Findings and caveats that apply to the study as a whole: The quantity of clinical and demographic metadata differed by source and by participant and was supplied without curation.

The CDR3, cysteine through phenylalanine, is 15 amino acids long. Left in the record is the CDR3 DNA by itself, 45 bases read in frame from the first base. Reading the germline V gene gives CDR1 SGHRS and CDR2 YFSETQ. Relative to germline, V is missing 4 bases and J is missing 4 bases, with 9 bases of the junction outside any gene match. Whole blood was collected in K2EDTA tubes by collaborating institutions according to the institutions' own protocols. For TCRbeta analysis, collaborator samples were shipped as frozen whole blood, as isolated PBMCs, or as DNA extracted from either sample type. The immunoSEQ Assay, a bias-controlled multiplex PCR, was used to amplify TCRbeta CDR3 regions from genomic DNA. Processing in the source paper ran as follows. The number of nucleated cells in each sample was estimated by amplification of reference gene primers within the assay. To quantify the absolute abundance of each unique TCRbeta CDR3 rearrangement, sequence reads were collapsed and filtered. For each sample, productive Simpson clonality was calculated by taking the square root of Simpson's diversity index across productive rearrangements. In its TCRdb copy, this immuneACCESS table keeps in-frame sequences only and misses some clones. Where compared with another copy, unresolved V genes explain less than half of these, and the others have no known cause. V and J calls and clone size are given by that table; D and trimming were obtained from the DNA. The sample contains over 25,000 clones, approximately 85% of them found a single time. The ten largest clonotypes hold more than 7.5% of the sample.

The chain is made from TRBV5-1 and TRBJ2-7, with TRBD1 identical over 9 junction bases. Material for sequencing was peripheral blood. This clonotype was sampled from an elderly man with active COVID-19. The CDR3 is CASSRGQGSIYEQYF. The DNA sequence is as follows: TGCGCCAGCAGCCGGGGACAGGGCTCGATATACGAGCAGTACTTC. Reference TRBV5-1 and TRBJ2-7 proteins supply the regions before and after the CDR3; the full variable domain is: KAGVTQTPRYLIKTRGQQVTLSCSPISGHRSVSWYQQTPGQGLQFLFEYFSETQRNKGNFPGRFSGRQFSNSRSEMNVSTLELGDSALYLCASSRGQGSIYEQYFGPGTRLTVT.